This is a list of T cell receptor beta chains from one sample in a study of T-cell memory formation after mild COVID-19. TCRdb ran MiXCR on the 5' RACE reads and lists one entry per CDR3 protein. Of 30,000 to 45,000 distinct CDR3 sequences listed, approximately 10% are singletons. The source material was PBMCs or a T cell subset sorted from them (not recorded which). Receptors originate from a man aged 18-30 years who had mild COVID-19 (a few samples of this study predate the infection). Cell type and time point are not known. The CDR3 runs from the conserved cysteine through the conserved F or W. D genes are given only for firm matches. Clone size is stated in some rows and not others, as once, few, many or a class when expanded.

d_gene: TRBD1; v_gene: TRBV5-4; abundance: many; j_gene: TRBJ2-5; CDR3aa: CASNRQGQETQYF; CDR3nt: TGTGCCAGCAATAGACAGGGGCAAGAGACCCAGTACTTC
d_gene: -; v_gene: TRBV5-1; abundance: many; j_gene: TRBJ1-1; CDR3aa: CASSLQSQGNTEAFF; CDR3nt: TGCGCCAGCAGCTTGCAGAGTCAGGGGAACACTGAAGCTTTCTTT
d_gene: -; v_gene: TRBV12-3/TRBV12-4; abundance: many; j_gene: TRBJ2-5; CDR3aa: CASRRTRQETQYF; CDR3nt: TGTGCCAGCAGAAGGACACGCCAAGAGACCCAGTACTTC
d_gene: -; v_gene: TRBV11-2; abundance: -; j_gene: TRBJ1-4; CDR3aa: CASTYREEREKLFF; CDR3nt: TGTGCCAGCACCTACAGGGAAGAGCGTGAAAAACTGTTTTTT
d_gene: TRBD2; v_gene: TRBV4-2; abundance: few; j_gene: TRBJ2-4; CDR3aa: CASSQEGRASLAKNIQYF; CDR3nt: TGTGCCAGCAGCCAGGAAGGGAGGGCGTCTCTAGCCAAAAACATTCAGTACTTC
d_gene: -; v_gene: TRBV7-7; abundance: many; j_gene: TRBJ2-5; CDR3aa: CASSPRVRETQYF; CDR3nt: TGTGCCAGCAGCCCAAGGGTGCGGGAGACCCAGTACTTC
d_gene: -; v_gene: TRBV7-2; abundance: many; j_gene: TRBJ1-5; CDR3aa: CASSLWHDSNQPQHF; CDR3nt: TGTGCCAGCAGCTTATGGCATGATAGCAATCAGCCCCAGCATTTT
d_gene: -; v_gene: TRBV30; abundance: many; j_gene: TRBJ2-3; CDR3aa: CASPGGSSTDTQYF; CDR3nt: TGTGCCTCACCCGGCGGATCTAGCACAGATACGCAGTATTTT
d_gene: -; v_gene: TRBV7-3; abundance: many; j_gene: TRBJ2-2; CDR3aa: CASSFYLNTGELFF; CDR3nt: TGTGCCAGCAGCTTTTACTTGAACACCGGGGAGCTGTTTTTT
d_gene: TRBD1; v_gene: TRBV15; abundance: -; j_gene: TRBJ1-6; CDR3aa: CATSSRTGTNSPLHF; CDR3nt: TGTGCCACCAGCAGTCGGACAGGGACGAATTCACCCCTCCACTTT
d_gene: TRBD1; v_gene: TRBV12-3/TRBV12-4; abundance: many; j_gene: TRBJ1-1; CDR3aa: CASSFVSTGGMGTEAFF; CDR3nt: TGTGCCAGCAGTTTTGTTTCAACAGGGGGCATGGGCACTGAAGCTTTCTTT
d_gene: TRBD2; v_gene: TRBV4-3; abundance: many; j_gene: TRBJ2-3; CDR3aa: CASSQKSGGALSTDTQYF; CDR3nt: TGCGCCAGCAGCCAAAAAAGCGGGGGGGCCCTTAGCACAGATACGCAGTATTTT
d_gene: -; v_gene: TRBV12-3/TRBV12-4; abundance: many; j_gene: TRBJ2-5; CDR3aa: CASRRQGTGGETQYF; CDR3nt: TGTGCCAGCCGCAGACAGGGGACGGGAGGAGAGACCCAGTACTTC
d_gene: -; v_gene: TRBV6-5; abundance: many; j_gene: TRBJ2-5; CDR3aa: CARKKTAAETQYF; CDR3nt: TGTGCCAGAAAAAAGACAGCTGCGGAGACCCAGTACTTC
d_gene: -; v_gene: TRBV19; abundance: -; j_gene: TRBJ1-2; CDR3aa: CASSPQGRHGYTF; CDR3nt: TGTGCCAGTAGTCCACAGGGTAGACACGGCTACACCTTC
d_gene: -; v_gene: TRBV5-1; abundance: many; j_gene: TRBJ2-3; CDR3aa: CASQTLQGMGTDTQYF; CDR3nt: TGCGCCAGCCAAACTTTACAGGGTATGGGCACAGATACGCAGTATTTT
d_gene: TRBD1; v_gene: TRBV6-6; abundance: few; j_gene: TRBJ1-2; CDR3aa: CASDARTGYGYTF; CDR3nt: TGTGCCAGCGACGCTCGGACAGGCTATGGCTACACCTTC
d_gene: TRBD1; v_gene: TRBV7-6; abundance: many; j_gene: TRBJ2-1; CDR3aa: CASSLGQGAHEQFF; CDR3nt: TGTGCCAGCAGCTTAGGACAGGGGGCCCATGAGCAGTTCTTC
d_gene: TRBD2; v_gene: TRBV2; abundance: -; j_gene: TRBJ2-3; CDR3aa: CASRFGVLAGVSSTDTQYF; CDR3nt: TGTGCCAGCAGGTTTGGGGTACTAGCGGGGGTCTCAAGCACAGATACGCAGTATTTT
d_gene: TRBD2; v_gene: TRBV11-3; abundance: few; j_gene: TRBJ2-1; CDR3aa: CASSLDPVTSGEQFF; CDR3nt: TGTGCCAGCAGCTTAGACCCGGTGACTAGCGGGGAGCAGTTCTTC
d_gene: -; v_gene: TRBV5-1; abundance: many; j_gene: TRBJ1-1; CDR3aa: CASSLAGGMNTEAFF; CDR3nt: TGCGCCAGCAGCTTGGCCGGCGGGATGAACACTGAAGCTTTCTTT
d_gene: TRBD2; v_gene: TRBV7-2; abundance: many; j_gene: TRBJ2-2; CDR3aa: CASSFAGTSVGTGELFF; CDR3nt: TGTGCCAGCAGCTTCGCCGGGACTAGCGTAGGGACCGGGGAGCTGTTTTTT
d_gene: TRBD2; v_gene: TRBV5-1; abundance: many; j_gene: TRBJ2-1; CDR3aa: CASSSRGTSGGAANEQFF; CDR3nt: TGCGCCAGCAGCTCCCGCGGGACTAGCGGGGGGGCCGCCAATGAGCAGTTCTTC
d_gene: -; v_gene: TRBV6-5; abundance: many; j_gene: TRBJ2-3; CDR3aa: CASGGSTDTQYF; CDR3nt: TGTGCCAGCGGGGGCTCTACAGATACGCAGTATTTT
d_gene: TRBD2; v_gene: TRBV7-9; abundance: many; j_gene: TRBJ2-1; CDR3aa: CASSFTSGGANEQFF; CDR3nt: TGTGCCAGCAGCTTTACTAGCGGGGGGGCCAATGAGCAGTTCTTC
d_gene: -; v_gene: TRBV9; abundance: many; j_gene: TRBJ2-2; CDR3aa: CASSVGRGGWQGPGELFF; CDR3nt: TGTGCCAGCAGCGTAGGTCGTGGTGGTTGGCAGGGGCCCGGGGAGCTGTTTTTT
d_gene: -; v_gene: TRBV9; abundance: many; j_gene: TRBJ1-1; CDR3aa: CASSVGDRMNTEAFF; CDR3nt: TGTGCCAGCAGCGTAGGCGACCGCATGAACACTGAAGCTTTCTTT
d_gene: TRBD1; v_gene: TRBV6-6; abundance: few; j_gene: TRBJ1-1; CDR3aa: CASSQGGGLNTEAFF; CDR3nt: TGTGCCAGCAGTCAGGGGGGGGGTTTGAACACTGAAGCTTTCTTT
d_gene: -; v_gene: TRBV4-3; abundance: -; j_gene: TRBJ2-6; CDR3aa: CASSQGDGANVLTF; CDR3nt: TGCGCCAGCAGCCAAGGGGATGGGGCCAACGTCCTGACTTTC
d_gene: -; v_gene: TRBV6-2/TRBV6-3; abundance: many; j_gene: TRBJ2-1; CDR3aa: CASSSHMGFGEQFF; CDR3nt: TGTGCCAGCAGTTCACACATGGGGTTCGGTGAGCAGTTCTTC
d_gene: -; v_gene: TRBV2; abundance: few; j_gene: TRBJ1-2; CDR3aa: CASSEAKRNYGYTF; CDR3nt: TGTGCCAGCAGTGAAGCTAAACGGAACTATGGCTACACCTTC
d_gene: -; v_gene: TRBV5-1; abundance: -; j_gene: TRBJ2-3; CDR3aa: CASSFTGHDTQYF; CDR3nt: TGCGCCAGCAGCTTTACCGGACATGATACGCAGTATTTT
d_gene: -; v_gene: TRBV15; abundance: many; j_gene: TRBJ1-2; CDR3aa: CATSRPGRGGYTF; CDR3nt: TGTGCCACCAGCAGACCCGGACGGGGAGGCTACACCTTC
d_gene: TRBD1; v_gene: TRBV4-3; abundance: many; j_gene: TRBJ2-7; CDR3aa: CASSRDRGPYEQYF; CDR3nt: TGCGCCAGCAGCCGGGACAGGGGGCCGTACGAGCAGTACTTC
d_gene: -; v_gene: TRBV5-4; abundance: many; j_gene: TRBJ1-1; CDR3aa: CASSLEVWENTEAFF; CDR3nt: TGTGCCAGCAGCTTGGAGGTGTGGGAGAACACTGAAGCTTTCTTT
d_gene: TRBD1; v_gene: TRBV20-1; abundance: many; j_gene: TRBJ1-6; CDR3aa: CSARDRGTGDSPLHF; CDR3nt: TGCAGTGCTAGGGATCGGGGGACAGGTGATTCACCCCTCCACTTT
d_gene: TRBD1; v_gene: TRBV6-6; abundance: many; j_gene: TRBJ1-2; CDR3aa: CASSHQVRDRGGYTF; CDR3nt: TGTGCCAGCAGTCATCAGGTCCGGGACAGGGGCGGCTACACCTTC
d_gene: -; v_gene: TRBV3-1; abundance: many; j_gene: TRBJ1-2; CDR3aa: CASSQQGTYGYTF; CDR3nt: TGTGCCAGCAGCCAACAGGGAACCTATGGCTACACCTTC
d_gene: -; v_gene: TRBV29-1; abundance: -; j_gene: TRBJ2-1; CDR3aa: CSVVLSNEQFF; CDR3nt: TGCAGCGTTGTGCTTAGCAATGAGCAGTTCTTC
d_gene: -; v_gene: TRBV18; abundance: few; j_gene: TRBJ1-3; CDR3aa: CASSPNTQANSGNTIYF; CDR3nt: TGTGCCAGCTCACCTAATACACAGGCTAACTCTGGAAACACCATATATTTT
d_gene: -; v_gene: TRBV7-2; abundance: -; j_gene: TRBJ2-3; CDR3aa: CASSPQRLPSTDTQYF; CDR3nt: TGTGCCAGCAGCCCTCAGCGACTTCCTAGCACAGATACGCAGTATTTT
d_gene: TRBD2; v_gene: TRBV20-1; abundance: many; j_gene: TRBJ2-5; CDR3aa: CSARDEGGGARETQYF; CDR3nt: TGCAGTGCTAGAGACGAAGGCGGGGGGGCGCGGGAGACCCAGTACTTC
d_gene: TRBD1; v_gene: TRBV5-1; abundance: many; j_gene: TRBJ2-1; CDR3aa: CASGEQGASNEQFF; CDR3nt: TGCGCCAGCGGGGAGCAGGGGGCATCCAATGAGCAGTTCTTC